This T cell receptor beta chain was retrieved from a study of cytomegalovirus exposure and HLA in healthy donors. Study-level points and caveats: There were three CMV-associated chains whose specificity for CMV antigens was confirmed in vitro.

The CDR3 covers 14 residues. Per germline, CDR1 SQVTM and CDR2 ANQGSEA. V was cut by 2 bases and J by 1 base, with 10 bases left in between. For this clone: Its antigen is unidentified.

PCR involved 60 Vbeta and 13 Jbeta primers. Profiled with immunoSEQ multiplex PCR; TCRdb holds only in-frame clones, not every one. Among about 190,000 clones listed, roughly 81% were seen once. The sample consisted of PBMCs. The rearrangement links TRBV29-1 to TRBJ2-3; D is undetermined. The TCR originated in a woman in her twenties or thirties in good health and CMV-seropositive. The CDR3: CSVEYGGGTDTQYF. CDR3 nucleotides: TGCAGCGTTGAATATGGCGGCGGCACAGATACGCAGTATTTT.